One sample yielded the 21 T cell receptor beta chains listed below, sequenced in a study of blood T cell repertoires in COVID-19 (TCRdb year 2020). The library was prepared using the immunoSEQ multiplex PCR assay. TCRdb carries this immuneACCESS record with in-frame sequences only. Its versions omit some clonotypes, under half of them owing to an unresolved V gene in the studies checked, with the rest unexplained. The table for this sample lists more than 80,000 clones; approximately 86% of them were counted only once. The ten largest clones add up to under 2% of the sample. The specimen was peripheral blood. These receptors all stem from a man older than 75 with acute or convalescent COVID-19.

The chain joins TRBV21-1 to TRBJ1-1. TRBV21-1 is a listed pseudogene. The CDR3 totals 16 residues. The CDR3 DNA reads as TGTGCCAGCAGCAAGGGCAGTTGGGGAGAGAACACTGAAGCTTTCTTT. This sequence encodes CASSKGSWGENTEAFF.

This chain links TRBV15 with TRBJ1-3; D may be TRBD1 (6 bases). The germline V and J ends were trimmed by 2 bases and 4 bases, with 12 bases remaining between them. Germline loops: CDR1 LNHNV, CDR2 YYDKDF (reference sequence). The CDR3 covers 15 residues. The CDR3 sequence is CATSRRDTPGNTIYF. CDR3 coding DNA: TGTGCCACCAGCAGACGGGACACCCCAGGAAACACCATATATTTT.

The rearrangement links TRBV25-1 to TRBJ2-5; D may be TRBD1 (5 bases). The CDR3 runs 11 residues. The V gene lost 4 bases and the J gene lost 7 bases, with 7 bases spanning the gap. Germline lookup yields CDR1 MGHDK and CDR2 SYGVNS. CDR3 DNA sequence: TGTGCCAGCAGTGGGGGCGGGACCCAGTACTTC. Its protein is CASSGGGTQYF.

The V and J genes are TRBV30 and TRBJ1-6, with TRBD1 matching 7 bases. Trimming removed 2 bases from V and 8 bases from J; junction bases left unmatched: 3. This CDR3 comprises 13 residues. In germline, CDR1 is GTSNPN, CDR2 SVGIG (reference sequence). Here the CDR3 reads CAWSRQGDSPLHF. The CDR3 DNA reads TGTGCCTGGAGTCGACAGGGCGATTCACCCCTCCACTTT.

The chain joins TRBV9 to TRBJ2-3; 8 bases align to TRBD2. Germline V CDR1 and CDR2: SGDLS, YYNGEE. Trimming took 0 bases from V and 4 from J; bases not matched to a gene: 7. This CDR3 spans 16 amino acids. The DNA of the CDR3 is TGTGCCAGCAGCGTAGATCCCGGGAGGGCCTCAGATACGCAGTATTTT. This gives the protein CASSVDPGRASDTQYF.

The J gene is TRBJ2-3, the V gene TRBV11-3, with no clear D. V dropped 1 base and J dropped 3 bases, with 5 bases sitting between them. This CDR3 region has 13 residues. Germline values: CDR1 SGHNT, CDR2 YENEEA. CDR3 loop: CASSLGPTDTQYF. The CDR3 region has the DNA TGTGCCAGCAGCTTAGGGCCGACAGATACGCAGTATTTT. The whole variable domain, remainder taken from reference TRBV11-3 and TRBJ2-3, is EAGVVQSPRYKIIEKKQPVAFWCNPISGHNTLYWYLQNLGQGPELLIRYENEEAVDDSQLPKDRFSAERLKGVDSTLKIQPAELGDSAVYLCASSLGPTDTQYFGPGTRLTVL.

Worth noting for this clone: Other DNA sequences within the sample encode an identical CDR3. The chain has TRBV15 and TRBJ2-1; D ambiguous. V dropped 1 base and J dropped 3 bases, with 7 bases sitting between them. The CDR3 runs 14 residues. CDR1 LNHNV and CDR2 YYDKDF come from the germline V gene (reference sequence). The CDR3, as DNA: TGTGCCACCAGCAGAGTGGGCAGCTACAATGAGCAGTTCTTC. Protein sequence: CATSRVGSYNEQFF.

The CDR3 here is CASSKRESNEQFF. The CDR3 DNA reads TGTGCCAGCAGCAAGCGGGAGAGCAATGAGCAGTTCTTC. J is TRBJ2-1 and V is TRBV21-1; TRBD2, as called in the table, went unchecked against the DNA. TRBV21-1 is an annotated pseudogene. This CDR3 has 13 amino acids.

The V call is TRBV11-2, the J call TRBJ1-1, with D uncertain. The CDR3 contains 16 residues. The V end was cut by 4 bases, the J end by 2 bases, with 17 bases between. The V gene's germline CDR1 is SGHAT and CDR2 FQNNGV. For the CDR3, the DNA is TGTGCCAGCAGCTCCCACCGAGGAAGAGAAAACACTGAAGCTTTCTTT. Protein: CASSSHRGRENTEAFF.

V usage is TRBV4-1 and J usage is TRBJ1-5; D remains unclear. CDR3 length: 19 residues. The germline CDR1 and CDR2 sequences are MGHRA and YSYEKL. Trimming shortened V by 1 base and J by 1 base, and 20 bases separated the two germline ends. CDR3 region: CASSQVEPRAAESNQPQHF. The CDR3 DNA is TGCGCCAGCAGCCAAGTGGAGCCGCGGGCCGCAGAAAGCAATCAGCCCCAGCATTTT.

CDR3 coding DNA: TGCGCCAGCAGCCAGGGACAGGGACCCTACGAGCAGTACTTC. Its protein is CASSQGQGPYEQYF. J is TRBJ2-7 and V is TRBV5-1; 9 nucleotides match TRBD1. Germline V gene sequence: CDR1 SGHRS, CDR2 YFSETQ. This CDR3 comprises 14 residues. The V and J ends lost 4 bases and 2 bases, in that order; junction bases with no gene match: 4.

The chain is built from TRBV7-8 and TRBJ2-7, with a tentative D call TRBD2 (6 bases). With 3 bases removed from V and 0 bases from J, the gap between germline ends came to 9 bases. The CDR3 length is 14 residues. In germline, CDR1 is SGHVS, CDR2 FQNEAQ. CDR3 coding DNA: TGTGCCAGCAGCTTTAGCGGAAGCTCCTACGAGCAGTACTTC. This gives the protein CASSFSGSSYEQYF.

For the CDR3, the DNA is TGTGCCAGTAGTATTGTCGGGAATCCGAATACGTACGATGAGCAGTTCTTC. The encoded protein is CASSIVGNPNTYDEQFF. The V and J genes are TRBV19 and TRBJ2-1; perhaps TRBD2 as D (5 bases). Trimming shortened V by 3 bases and J by 8 bases, and 23 bases separated the two germline ends. CDR1 is LNHDA and CDR2 is SQIVND in the germline V gene (reference sequence). The CDR3 has 17 residues. Supplemented by reference TRBV19 and TRBJ2-1, the full variable domain reads DGGITQSPKYLFRKEGQNVTLSCEQNLNHDAMYWYRQDPGQGLRLIYYSQIVNDFQKGDIAEGYSVSREKKESFPLTVTSAQKNPTAFYLCASSIVGNPNTYDEQFFGPGTRLTVL.

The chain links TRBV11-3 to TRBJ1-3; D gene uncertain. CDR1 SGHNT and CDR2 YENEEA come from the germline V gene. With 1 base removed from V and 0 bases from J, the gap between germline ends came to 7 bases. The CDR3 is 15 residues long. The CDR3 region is CASSLGGSSGNTIYF. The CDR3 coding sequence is TGTGCCAGCAGCTTAGGAGGGAGCTCTGGAAACACCATATATTTT.

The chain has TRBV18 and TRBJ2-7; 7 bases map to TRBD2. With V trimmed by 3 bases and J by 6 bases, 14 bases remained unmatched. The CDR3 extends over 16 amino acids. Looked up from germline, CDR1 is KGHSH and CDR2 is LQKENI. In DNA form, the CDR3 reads TGTGCCAGCTCACCCGGAAACCGGGCCTCGGGGGGCGAGCAGTACTTC. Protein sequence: CASSPGNRASGGEQYF.

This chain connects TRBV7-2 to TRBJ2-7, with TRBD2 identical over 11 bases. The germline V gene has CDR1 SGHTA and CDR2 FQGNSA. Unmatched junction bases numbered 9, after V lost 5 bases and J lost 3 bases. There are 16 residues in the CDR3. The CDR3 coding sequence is TGTGCCAGCAGCGCCAACATACTAGCGGGAGACTACGAGCAGTACTTC. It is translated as CASSANILAGDYEQYF.

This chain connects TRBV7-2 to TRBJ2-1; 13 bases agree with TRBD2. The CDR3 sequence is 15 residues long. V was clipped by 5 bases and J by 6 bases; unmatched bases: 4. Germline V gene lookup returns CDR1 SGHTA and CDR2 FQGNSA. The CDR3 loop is CASSTTSGRANEQFF. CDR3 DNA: TGTGCCAGCAGCACCACTAGCGGGAGGGCCAATGAGCAGTTCTTC.

The CDR3 DNA reads TGCGCCAGCAGCCAAGTACTCCAGGGGATTATGGATGGCTACACCTTC. It codes for CASSQVLQGIMDGYTF. This sequence joins TRBV4-1 and TRBJ1-2; a possible D gene is TRBD1 (6 bases). V was trimmed by 1 base and J by 6 bases, leaving 18 bases between them. Germline CDR1 is MGHRA and CDR2 is YSYEKL. The CDR3 loop spans 16 amino acids.

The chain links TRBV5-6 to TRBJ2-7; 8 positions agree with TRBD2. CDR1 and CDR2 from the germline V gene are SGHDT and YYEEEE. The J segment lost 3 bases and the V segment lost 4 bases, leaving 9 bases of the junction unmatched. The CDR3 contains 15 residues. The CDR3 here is CASSATSGNFYEQYF. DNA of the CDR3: TGTGCCAGCAGCGCTACTAGCGGAAATTTCTACGAGCAGTACTTC.

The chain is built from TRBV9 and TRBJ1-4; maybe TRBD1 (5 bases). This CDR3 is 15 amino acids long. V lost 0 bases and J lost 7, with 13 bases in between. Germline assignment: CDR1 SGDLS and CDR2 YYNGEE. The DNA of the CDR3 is TGTGCCAGCAGCGTAGAAGGGGCGCGGGGTGAAAAACTGTTTTTT. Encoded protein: CASSVEGARGEKLFF.

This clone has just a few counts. The CDR3 reads CASSYSEGQGAGYTF. The CDR3 DNA reads as TGTGCCAGCAGTTACTCGGAGGGACAGGGGGCTGGCTACACCTTC. The gene calls are TRBV6-5 and TRBJ1-2; TRBD1 agrees at 12 bases. Trimming took 0 bases from V and 7 from J; bases not matched to a gene: 3. There are 15 residues in the CDR3. The germline V gene has CDR1 MNHEY and CDR2 SVGAGI.